This record looks at one T cell receptor (beta chain) sequence and its context. Its antigen remains unidentified. This sample was included in a study of shared clonotypes between healthy human individuals. Study outcomes and limitations: It was observed that 5% to 6% of naive CD4 clonotypes were shared across four donors.

Germline lookup yields CDR1 SGHRS and CDR2 YFSETQ. V shed 0 bases and J 7 bases; nucleotides not matched to a gene: 2. The CDR3 loop spans 15 amino acids. Sorted-subset replicate PCR reactions contained 150 to 200 ng DNA, corresponding to roughly 29,000 T cell genomes. Per the original data handling: ImmunoSEQ only sent back junction sequences with no quality scores, so filtering was done differently. The method was immunoSEQ multiplex PCR; TCRdb's version includes in-frame clones alone and lacks a portion of them. The D gene and trimming were derived from the DNA, and the V and J assignments and clone size from that table. The sample shows millions of clones, around nine tenths of them seen only once.

The chain carries TRBV5-1 and TRBJ1-4, with 11 bases fitting TRBD1. The sequencing sample was made of naive CD4+ T cells sorted from blood. Subset described: CD45RA+ positively selected. The source of this sequence is a man between 18 and 29 years old in good health. This CDR3 reads CASSLDGTGGEKLFF. CDR3 DNA sequence: TGCGCCAGCAGCTTGGATGGGACAGGGGGTGAAAAACTGTTTTTT.